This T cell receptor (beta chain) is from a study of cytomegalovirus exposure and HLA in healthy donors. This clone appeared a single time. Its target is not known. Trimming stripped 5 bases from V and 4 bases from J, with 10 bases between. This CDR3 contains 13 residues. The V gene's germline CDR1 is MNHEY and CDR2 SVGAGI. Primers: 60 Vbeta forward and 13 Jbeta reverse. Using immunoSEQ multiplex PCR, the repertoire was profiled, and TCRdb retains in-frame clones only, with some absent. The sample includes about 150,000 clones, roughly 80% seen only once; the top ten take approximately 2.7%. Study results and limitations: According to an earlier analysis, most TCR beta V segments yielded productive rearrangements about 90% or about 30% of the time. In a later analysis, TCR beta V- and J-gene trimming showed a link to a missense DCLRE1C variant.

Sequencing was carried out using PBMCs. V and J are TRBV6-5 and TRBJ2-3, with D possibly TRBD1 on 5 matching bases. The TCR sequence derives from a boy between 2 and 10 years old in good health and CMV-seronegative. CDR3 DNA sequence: TGTGCCAGCAGTCGCAGGGCAGCAGATACGCAGTATTTT. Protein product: CASSRRAADTQYF.